This TCR beta chain emerged from a study of blood T cell repertoires in COVID-19. Repertoires were generated with immunoSEQ multiplex PCR, while TCRdb's copy carries only in-frame clones and drops some. The sample yields roughly 190,000 clones, about 85% seen once. The sequencing sample was made of PBMCs or T cells enriched from blood (not recorded which). This TCR was sampled from a woman aged 40 to 50 in a cohort exposed to, infected with or recovered from COVID-19 (not recorded which).

The CDR3 DNA reads TGTGCCTGGAGTGGTCTGGCCGGGACACCTTCCTACGAGCAGTACTTC. Its translation is CAWSGLAGTPSYEQYF. V usage is TRBV30 and J usage is TRBJ2-7, with D possibly matching TRBD1 (6 bases). The V gene's germline CDR1 is GTSNPN and CDR2 SVGIG (reference sequence). The CDR3 is 16 residues long. V lost 1 base and J 1 base, leaving 17 bases between the germline ends.